The present TCR beta chain was sequenced within a study of blood T cell repertoires in COVID-19. About the research overall: Some COVID-19 samples were acute and others convalescent; all came from the United States, Italy and Spain. Sample material is recorded as cDNA or gDNA derived from T cells, B-cell-depleted T cells, or PBMCs.

CDR1 and CDR2 from the germline V gene are LGHDT and YNNKEL (reference sequence). V lost 4 bases to trimming and J lost 7 bases, with 13 bases between them. The CDR3 totals 13 residues. Authors' data handling: Using reference gene primer amplification, nucleated cell counts were estimated. Libraries were prepared by immunoSEQ multiplex PCR; TCRdb keeps only in-frame clonotypes and omits some of them. The V and J calls and clone size come from that table; D and trimming were worked out from the DNA. This sample has some 20,000 clones, with approximately 90% found just once. The source of this sequence is a human donor in a cohort sampled during active COVID-19. The genes are TRBV3-1 (or the pseudogene TRBV3-2) and TRBJ2-5; D is perhaps TRBD1 (5 bases). Sequencing was carried out using peripheral blood. The CDR3 region is CASSPQSQGTQYF. The CDR3 nucleotides are TGTGCCAGCAGCCCTCAATCCCAGGGGACCCAGTACTTC.